This T cell receptor (beta chain) comes out of a study of patients and donors after allogeneic stem cell transplantation. Trimming pared 3 bases from V and 7 bases from J, leaving 7 bases between. CDR3 size: 12 residues. The germline V gene has CDR1 MNHEY and CDR2 SVGAGI. In TCRdb, the RT-PCR reads were re-called with MiXCR into one record per CDR3 protein. This table has approximately 57,000 distinct CDR3 sequences, 13% appearing once. The chain links TRBV6-5 to TRBJ2-1; tentative D call: TRBD2 (6 bases). Specimen: blood, either unsorted or a sorted T cell fraction (not recorded which). The sequence came from a human donor who was either an allogeneic HSCT recipient or a stem cell or donor lymphocyte infusion donor (not recorded which). It is not recorded whose cells these are; they may come from a transplant donor. The CDR3 reads CASSYGGNEQFF. CDR3 nucleotides: TGTGCCAGCAGTTATGGAGGGAATGAGCAGTTCTTC.